This TCR beta chain was captured in a study of blood T cell repertoires in COVID-19. Looking at the study overall: The origin of the acute and convalescent COVID-19 samples was the United States, Italy and Spain.

Seattle-derived patients entered the study during active infection and were followed longitudinally. The table came from immunoSEQ multiplex PCR; TCRdb's copy has only in-frame clones and leaves some out. Of 300,000 to 450,000 clones detected, about nine tenths appear once; the ten largest clones hold roughly 3.9%. Deletions cut 3 bases from V and 2 bases from J, with 11 bases between. The germline V gene has CDR1 SGHAT and CDR2 FQDESV (reference sequence). CDR3 size: 14 residues. This TCR was recovered from a woman in her sixties or seventies with COVID-19, enrolled during active disease. Sequencing was performed on peripheral blood. The chain couples TRBV11-1 to TRBJ2-7, with D possibly being TRBD2 (5 bases). The CDR3 loop reads CASSLSAGTYEQYF. Here the CDR3 DNA reads TGTGCCAGCAGCTTGTCCGCCGGGACCTACGAGCAGTACTTC. Filled out from reference TRBV11-1 and TRBJ2-7, the complete variable domain reads EAEVAQSPRYKITEKSQAVAFWCDPISGHATLYWYRQILGQGPELLVQFQDESVVDDSQLPKDRFSAERLKGVDSTLKIQPAELGDSAMYLCASSLSAGTYEQYFGPGTRLTVT.